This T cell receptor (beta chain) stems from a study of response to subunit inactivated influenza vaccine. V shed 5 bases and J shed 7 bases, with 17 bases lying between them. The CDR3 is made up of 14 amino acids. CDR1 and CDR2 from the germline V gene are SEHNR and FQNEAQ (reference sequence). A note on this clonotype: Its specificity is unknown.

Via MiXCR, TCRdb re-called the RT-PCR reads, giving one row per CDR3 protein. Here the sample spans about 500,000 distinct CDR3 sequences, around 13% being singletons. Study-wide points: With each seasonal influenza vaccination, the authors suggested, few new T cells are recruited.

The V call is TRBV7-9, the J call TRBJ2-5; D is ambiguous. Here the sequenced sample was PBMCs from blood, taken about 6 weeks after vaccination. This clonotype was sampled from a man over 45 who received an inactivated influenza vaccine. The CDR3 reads CASSQSHLGATQYF. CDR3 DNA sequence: TGTGCCAGCAGCCAATCCCACCTGGGCGCGACCCAGTACTTC.